This T cell receptor (beta chain) was sequenced during a study of blood T cell repertoires in COVID-19. For the study at large: Spain, Italy and the United States supplied samples that represented acute and convalescent COVID-19. From T cells, B-cell-depleted T cells, or PBMCs came the material, which was cDNA or gDNA.

The CDR3 runs to 13 residues. V gave up 7 bases and J gave up 2 bases, with 12 bases separating them. Authors' data handling: Estimates of nucleated cell counts were drawn from the amplification of reference gene primers. Profiled with immunoSEQ multiplex PCR; TCRdb holds only in-frame clones, not every one. From that table come the V and J calls and clone size; the DNA was used to work out D and trimming. Altogether some 300,000 clones are present, about 91% being singletons, with the ten largest covering 6.9%. The clonotype originates from a woman under 40 who had recovered from COVID-19. Sequencing was carried out using peripheral blood. The genes are TRBV12-3 or TRBV12-4 and TRBJ2-7; D may be TRBD2 (5 bases). CDR3 loop: CASKAGDAYEQYF. CDR3 sequence (DNA): TGTGCCAGCAAGGCGGGTGACGCCTACGAGCAGTACTTC.